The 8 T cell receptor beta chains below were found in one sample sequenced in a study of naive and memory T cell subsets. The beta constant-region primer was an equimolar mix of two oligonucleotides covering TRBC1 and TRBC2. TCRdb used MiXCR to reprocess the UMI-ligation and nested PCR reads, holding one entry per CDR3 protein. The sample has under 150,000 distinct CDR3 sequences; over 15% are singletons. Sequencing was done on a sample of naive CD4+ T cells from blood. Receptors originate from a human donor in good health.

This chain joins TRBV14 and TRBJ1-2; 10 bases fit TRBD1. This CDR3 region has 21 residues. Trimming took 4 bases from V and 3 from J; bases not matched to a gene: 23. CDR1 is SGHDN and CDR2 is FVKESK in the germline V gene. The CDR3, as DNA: TGTGCCAGCAGCCTAATCCGAAAACTGACAGGGGGCGCGATCCGCGACTATGGCTACACCTTC. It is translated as CASSLIRKLTGGAIRDYGYTF.

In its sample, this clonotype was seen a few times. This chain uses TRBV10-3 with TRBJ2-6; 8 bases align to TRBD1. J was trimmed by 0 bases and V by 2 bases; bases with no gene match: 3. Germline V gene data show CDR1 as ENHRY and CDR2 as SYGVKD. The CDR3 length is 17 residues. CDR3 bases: TGTGCCATCAGTGAGAACAGGGGGGACTCTGGGGCCAACGTCCTGACTTTC. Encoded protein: CAISENRGDSGANVLTF.

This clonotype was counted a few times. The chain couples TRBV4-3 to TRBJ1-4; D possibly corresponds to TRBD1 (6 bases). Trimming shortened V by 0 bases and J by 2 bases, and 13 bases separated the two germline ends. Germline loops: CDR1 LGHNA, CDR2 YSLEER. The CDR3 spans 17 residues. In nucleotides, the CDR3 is TGCGCCAGCAGCCAAGATCGGGGGGCGCATACTAATGAAAAACTGTTTTTT. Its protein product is CASSQDRGAHTNEKLFF.

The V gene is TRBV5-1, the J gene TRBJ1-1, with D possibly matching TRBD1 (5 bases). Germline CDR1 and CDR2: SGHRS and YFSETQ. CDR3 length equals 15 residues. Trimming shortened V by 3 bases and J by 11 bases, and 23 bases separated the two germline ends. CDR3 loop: CASSSEVTGYGGAFF. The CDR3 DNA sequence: TGCGCCAGCAGCTCCGAGGTAACAGGTTACGGCGGGGCTTTCTTT.

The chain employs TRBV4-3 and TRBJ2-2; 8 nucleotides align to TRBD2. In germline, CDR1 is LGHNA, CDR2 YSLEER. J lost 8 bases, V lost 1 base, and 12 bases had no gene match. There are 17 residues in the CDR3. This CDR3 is CASSQVLSGSKLGELFF. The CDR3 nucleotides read TGCGCCAGCAGCCAAGTTCTAAGCGGGAGTAAATTGGGGGAGCTGTTTTTT.

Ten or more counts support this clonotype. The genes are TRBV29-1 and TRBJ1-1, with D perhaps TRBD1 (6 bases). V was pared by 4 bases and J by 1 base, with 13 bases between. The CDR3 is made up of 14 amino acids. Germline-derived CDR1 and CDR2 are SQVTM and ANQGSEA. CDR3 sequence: CSVVPGAQNTEAFF. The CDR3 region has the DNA TGCAGCGTTGTCCCAGGGGCCCAGAACACTGAAGCTTTCTTT.

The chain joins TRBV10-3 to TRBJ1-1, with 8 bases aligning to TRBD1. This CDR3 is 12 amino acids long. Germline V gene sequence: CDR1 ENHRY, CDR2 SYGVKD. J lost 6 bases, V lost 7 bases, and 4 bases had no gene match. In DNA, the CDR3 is TGTGCCATCACAGGGGGCGGCTCTGAAGCTTTCTTT. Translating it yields CAITGGGSEAFF.

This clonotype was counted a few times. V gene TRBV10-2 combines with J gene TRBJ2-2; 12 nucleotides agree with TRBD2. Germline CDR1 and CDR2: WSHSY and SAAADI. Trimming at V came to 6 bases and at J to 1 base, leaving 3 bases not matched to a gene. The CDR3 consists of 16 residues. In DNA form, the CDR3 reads TGCGCCAGCAGAGAACTAGCGGGAGGGAACACCGGGGAGCTGTTTTTT. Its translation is CASRELAGGNTGELFF.